This T cell receptor beta chain is drawn from a study of blood T cells in healthy people across ages. Remarks on this clonotype: No antigen is known for it.

Using a J-beta primer mix together with a sample-barcoded 5' primer, a second PCR was run for roughly 7 to 11 cycles. Each cDNA molecule carried a tag from a template-switch adaptor that contained 12 random nucleotides. Paired-end reads containing CDR3 totaled no fewer than 2.5 million for each sample. TCRdb re-called the 5' RACE reads through MiXCR, storing one row per CDR3 protein. The sample contains about 1.4 million distinct CDR3 sequences, approximately 59% of which appear only once. The CDR3 is made up of 13 amino acids. Germline assignment: CDR1 SEHNR and CDR2 FQNEAQ (reference sequence). The V end lost 3 bases, the J end lost 4 bases, and 9 bases lay between the germline ends. Study observations and caveats: Long-lived and aged donors differed, with more naive CD4+ cells and higher diversity in the long-lived. As naive T cell percentage varied, TCR beta diversity correlated strongly with it.

The chain joins TRBV7-9 to TRBJ1-2; D possibly corresponds to TRBD1 (5 bases). The sequenced sample consisted of blood. The origin of this receptor is a man younger than 30 in good health. The CDR3 sequence is CASSLEGLYGYTF. CDR3 bases: TGTGCCAGCAGCTTGGAGGGGCTCTATGGCTACACCTTC.